This entry lists 2 T cell receptor beta chains sequenced from one sample in a study of neoadjuvant nivolumab and ipilimumab in lung cancer. The protocol was immunoSEQ multiplex PCR, while the TCRdb copy is restricted to in-frame clones and leaves out a portion. This table has approximately 4,000 clones, roughly 80% appearing once. The sample consisted of adjacent normal lung tissue, taken after neoadjuvant nivolumab, alone or with ipilimumab, at or shortly before surgery. The receptors come from an adult with non-small cell lung cancer.

This clone was seen more than once but under ten times. The rearrangement joins TRBV5-1 to TRBJ1-1; 7 bases are a match to TRBD1. The trim removed 3 bases at V and 2 bases at J, leaving 4 bases unmatched. From germline, CDR1 is SGHRS and CDR2 YFSETQ. CDR3 length equals 14 residues. The CDR3 here is CASSSGQPNTEAFF. The CDR3 DNA follows: TGCGCCAGCAGCTCGGGACAGCCTAACACTGAAGCTTTCTTT.

The chain couples TRBV7-8 to TRBJ1-1; D uncertain. Germline-derived CDR1 and CDR2 are SGHVS and FQNEAQ. V lost 1 base to trimming and J lost 2 bases, with 5 bases between them. The CDR3 loop spans 13 amino acids. CDR3 coding DNA: TGTGCCAGCAGCTTAGTGGGAAACACTGAAGCTTTCTTT. Translation gives CASSLVGNTEAFF.